This TCR beta chain was sequenced in a study of a mutant IDH1 vaccine in newly diagnosed glioma. Study information: Among treated patients, approximately 62% were male and around 40% female, and mean age was about 39 years. Previous treatment comprised radiotherapy, temozolomide, or both, mostly both.

As for time point: baseline, week 1 (first vaccination visit). Treatment indicated: pre-vaccination baseline after standard-of-care therapy. New WHO grade 3 or 4 astrocytomas that were IDH1-mutant and ATRX-lost occurred in the donors. Profiling relied on immunoSEQ multiplex PCR, and the TCRdb table lists in-frame clones only, not all of them. The sample holds tens of thousands of clones, almost 85% seen once. A remark on this clone: Its antigen is not known.

Regarding the study as a whole: There were vaccine-induced immune responses in more than 85% of the patients.

The clonotype originates from a man younger than 40 with glioma. This specimen consisted of PBMCs, obtained from a glioma patient treated with radiotherapy, temozolomide or both.

CDR3 sequence: CASSIWSRPLHF. The CDR3 DNA reads TGTGCCAGTAGTATTTGGTCTCGGCCCCTCCACTTT. V is TRBV19 and J is TRBJ1-6; D is unclear. This CDR3 contains 12 residues. Deletions cut 3 bases from V and 13 bases from J, with 10 bases between. Germline V gene lookup returns CDR1 LNHDA and CDR2 SQIVND (reference sequence).